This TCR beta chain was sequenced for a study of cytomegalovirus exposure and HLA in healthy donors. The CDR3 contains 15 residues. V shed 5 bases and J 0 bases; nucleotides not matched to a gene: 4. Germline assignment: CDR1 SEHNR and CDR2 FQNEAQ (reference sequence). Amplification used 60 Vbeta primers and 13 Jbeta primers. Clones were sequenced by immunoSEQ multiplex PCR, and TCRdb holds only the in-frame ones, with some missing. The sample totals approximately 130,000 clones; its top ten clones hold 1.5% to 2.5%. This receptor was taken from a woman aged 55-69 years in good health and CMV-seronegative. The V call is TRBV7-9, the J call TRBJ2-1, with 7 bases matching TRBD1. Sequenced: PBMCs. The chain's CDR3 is CASSRTGVSYNEQFF. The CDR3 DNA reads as TGTGCCAGCAGCCGAACAGGGGTCTCCTACAATGAGCAGTTCTTC.